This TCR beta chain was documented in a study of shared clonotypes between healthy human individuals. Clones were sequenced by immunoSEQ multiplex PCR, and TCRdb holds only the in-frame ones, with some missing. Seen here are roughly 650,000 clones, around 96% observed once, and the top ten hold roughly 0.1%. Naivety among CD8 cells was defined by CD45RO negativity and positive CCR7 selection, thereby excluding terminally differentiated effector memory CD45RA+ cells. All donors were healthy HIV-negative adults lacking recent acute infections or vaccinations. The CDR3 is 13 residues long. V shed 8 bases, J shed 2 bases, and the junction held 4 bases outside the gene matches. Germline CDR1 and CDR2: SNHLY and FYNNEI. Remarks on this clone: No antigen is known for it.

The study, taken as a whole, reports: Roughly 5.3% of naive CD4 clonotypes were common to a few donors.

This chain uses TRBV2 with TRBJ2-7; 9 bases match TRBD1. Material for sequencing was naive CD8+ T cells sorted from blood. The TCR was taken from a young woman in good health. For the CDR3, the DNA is TGTGCCAGCTTGGGACAGGGACCCTACGAGCAGTACTTC. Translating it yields CASLGQGPYEQYF. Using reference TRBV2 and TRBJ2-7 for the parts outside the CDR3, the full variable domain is EPEVTQTPSHQVTQMGQEVILRCVPISNHLYFYWYRQILGQKVEFLVSFYNNEISEKSEIFDDQFSVERPDGSNFTLKIRSTKLEDSAMYFCASLGQGPYEQYFGPGTRLTVT.